The next 21 T cell receptor beta chains were all read from a single sample in a study of shared clonotypes between healthy human individuals. The repertoire was sequenced with immunoSEQ multiplex PCR; TCRdb's copy has only in-frame clones and lacks some. The sample has about 1,800,000 clones; over 85% are singletons. CD8 cells regarded as naive lacked CD45RO, were positively chosen for CCR7, and omitted terminally differentiated effector memory CD45RA+ cells. Sequenced material: naive CD8+ T cells sorted from blood. These receptors came from a man aged 18-30 years in good health.

CDR3 bases: TGTGCCAGCTCACCACCTAGCGGGAGGGCCACCGGGGAGCTGTTTTTT. Amino acids: CASSPPSGRATGELFF. This sequence joins TRBV18 and TRBJ2-2, with TRBD2 matching 11 bases. J gave up 4 bases and V 0 bases, and 1 base lay outside the gene matches. The CDR3 extends over 16 amino acids. Germline V gene data show CDR1 as KGHSH and CDR2 as LQKENI.

The V gene is TRBV29-1, the J gene TRBJ2-7; 8 nucleotides agree with TRBD1. Per the germline V gene, CDR1 is SQVTM and CDR2 is ANQGSEA. Unmatched junction bases numbered 10, after V lost 3 bases and J lost 3 bases. The CDR3 length is 15 residues. CDR3 bases: TGCAGCGTTGATAGAGGACAGGGATCAGACTACGAGCAGTACTTC. It translates to CSVDRGQGSDYEQYF.

The rearrangement uses TRBV6-1 and TRBJ2-7; TRBD2 is a possible D gene (5 bases). This CDR3 has 15 amino acids. Trimming stripped 3 bases from V and 3 bases from J, with 15 bases between. Germline-derived CDR1 and CDR2 are MNHNS and SASEGT. The CDR3 loop reads CASSDVNEGYYEQYF. The CDR3 nucleotides read TGTGCCAGCAGTGACGTCAATGAGGGCTACTACGAGCAGTACTTC.

The chain couples TRBV9 to TRBJ2-3; D is possibly TRBD2 (6 bases). V gave up 1 base and J gave up 5 bases, with 8 bases separating them. CDR1 is SGDLS and CDR2 is YYNGEE in the germline V gene. This CDR3 comprises 13 residues. CDR3 nucleotides: TGTGCCAGCAGCGTAATGGAGGGAGATACGCAGTATTTT. This gives the protein CASSVMEGDTQYF.

V gene TRBV11-2 combines with J gene TRBJ2-1; D ambiguous. CDR3 length equals 16 residues. Germline V lookup: CDR1 SGHAT, CDR2 FQNNGV. V was trimmed by 5 bases and J by 0 bases, leaving 14 bases between them. CDR3 in amino acids: CASSPPSVLSYNEQFF. CDR3 DNA sequence: TGTGCCAGCAGCCCCCCTTCGGTTCTCTCCTACAATGAGCAGTTCTTC.

The CDR3 loop is CASSWNPGQGDGYTF. The CDR3 coding sequence is TGTGCCAGCAGTTGGAACCCGGGACAGGGGGATGGCTACACCTTC. This chain links TRBV27 with TRBJ1-2, with 11 bases that match TRBD1. V lost 4 bases to trimming and J lost 6 bases; unmatched junction nucleotides: 7. The CDR3 is 15 residues long. Germline V gene lookup returns CDR1 MNHEY and CDR2 SMNVEV (reference sequence).

V usage is TRBV4-3 and J usage is TRBJ2-1; D is unclear. Per the germline V gene, CDR1 is LGHNA and CDR2 is YSLEER. This CDR3 contains 13 residues. Between the trimmed V and J ends, which lost 0 bases and 7 bases, there was a span of 7 bases. CDR3 coding DNA: TGCGCCAGCAGCCAAGATGCACAGAATGAGCAGTTCTTC. Translation: CASSQDAQNEQFF.

V and J are TRBV6-5 and TRBJ2-5, with no clear D. CDR3 length: 15 amino acids. From germline, CDR1 is MNHEY and CDR2 SVGAGI. The V end lost 5 bases, the J end lost 0 bases, and 13 bases lay between the germline ends. The CDR3 reads CASSVLTDYQETQYF. In DNA form, the CDR3 reads TGTGCCAGCAGTGTCCTAACAGACTACCAAGAGACCCAGTACTTC.

This CDR3 is CASSPRTGQYQETQYF. The CDR3 DNA sequence: TGTGCCAGCTCACCACGGACAGGACAGTACCAAGAGACCCAGTACTTC. The V call is TRBV18, the J call TRBJ2-5; TRBD1 aligns across 7 bases. The CDR3 consists of 16 residues. Germline assignment: CDR1 KGHSH and CDR2 LQKENI. The J segment lost 0 bases and the V segment lost 1 base, leaving 5 bases of the junction unmatched.

The rearrangement links TRBV27 to TRBJ1-1; a possible D gene is TRBD1 (5 bases). Trimming pared 2 bases from V and 5 bases from J, leaving 9 bases between. This CDR3 has 13 amino acids. Germline-derived CDR1 and CDR2 are MNHEY and SMNVEV (reference sequence). The CDR3 reads CASSLDSGTEAFF. CDR3 bases: TGTGCCAGCAGTTTAGACAGTGGTACTGAAGCTTTCTTT.

The chain uses TRBV4-1 and TRBJ2-7, with D possibly being TRBD1 (5 bases). Trimming took off 1 base at V and 1 base at J, with 11 bases between the two ends. The CDR3 totals 15 residues. Per germline, CDR1 MGHRA and CDR2 YSYEKL. CDR3 loop: CASSQAKKGSYEQYF. The DNA for the CDR3 is TGCGCCAGCAGCCAAGCTAAGAAGGGGTCCTACGAGCAGTACTTC.

The chain employs TRBV4-1 and TRBJ1-1, with 7 bases matching TRBD1. This CDR3 region has 16 residues. Germline V gene lookup returns CDR1 MGHRA and CDR2 YSYEKL. V shed 0 bases, J shed 3 bases, and the junction held 7 bases outside the gene matches. This CDR3 reads CASSQDPQGFYTEAFF. The CDR3 DNA reads TGCGCCAGCAGCCAAGATCCACAGGGGTTTTACACTGAAGCTTTCTTT.

This sequence joins TRBV19 and TRBJ2-7; 8 bases align to TRBD2. The J segment lost 5 bases and the V segment lost 2 bases, leaving 8 bases of the junction unmatched. The V gene's germline CDR1 is LNHDA and CDR2 SQIVND (reference sequence). This CDR3 has 15 residues. The CDR3: CASSISSGSGDEQYF. DNA for the CDR3: TGTGCCAGTAGTATATCAAGCGGGAGTGGTGACGAGCAGTACTTC.

CDR3: CAWSRETFGVAFF. DNA for the CDR3: TGTGCCTGGAGCCGCGAAACCTTTGGGGTAGCTTTCTTT. The chain has TRBV30 and TRBJ1-1; D unresolved. CDR3 length: 13 residues. CDR1 GTSNPN and CDR2 SVGIG come from the germline V gene (reference sequence). Trimming stripped 3 bases from V and 10 bases from J, with 18 bases between.

The V gene is TRBV7-6, the J gene TRBJ2-2; no clear D. V lost 8 bases and J 6 bases, leaving 7 bases between the germline ends. The CDR3 is made up of 11 amino acids. Germline lookup yields CDR1 SGHVS and CDR2 FNYEAQ. The chain's CDR3 is CASFGSGELFF. For the CDR3, the DNA is TGTGCCAGCTTTGGGTCCGGGGAGCTGTTTTTT. Supplemented by reference TRBV7-6 and TRBJ2-2, the full variable domain reads GAGVSQSPRYKVTKRGQDVALRCDPISGHVSLYWYRQALGQGPEFLTYFNYEAQQDKSGLPNDRFSAERPEGSISTLTIQRTEQRDSAMYRCASFGSGELFFGEGSRLTVL.

Points on this clone: The same CDR3 is also encoded by other DNA sequences in this sample. This chain links TRBV29-1 with TRBJ2-5; tentatively, D is TRBD2 (6 bases). V dropped 0 bases and J dropped 1 base, with 9 bases sitting between them. The CDR3 spans 14 residues. Germline lookup yields CDR1 SQVTM and CDR2 ANQGSEA. The CDR3 bases are TGCAGCGTTGAAGAACGGGGAGGCCAAGAGACCCAGTACTTC. Translating it yields CSVEERGGQETQYF. Based on the CDR3 plus reference TRBV29-1 and TRBJ2-5, the full variable domain is SAVISQKPSRDICQRGTSLTIQCQVDSQVTMMFWYRQQPGQSLTLIATANQGSEATYESGFVIDKFPISRPNLTFSTLTVSNMSPEDSSIYLCSVEERGGQETQYFGPGTRLLVL.

The CDR3 loop reads CASSFAGGEQFF. In nucleotides, the CDR3 is TGTGCCAGCAGCTTCGCCGGGGGTGAGCAGTTCTTC. V and J are TRBV7-2 and TRBJ2-1; D is possibly TRBD2 (6 bases). This CDR3 region has 12 residues. The V and J ends lost 3 bases and 9 bases respectively, with 9 bases between them. Germline V CDR1 and CDR2: SGHTA, FQGNSA.

V gene TRBV15 combines with J gene TRBJ1-6; 7 bases line up with TRBD1. V shed 5 bases, J shed 5 bases, and the junction held 3 bases outside the gene matches. Germline CDR1 and CDR2: LNHNV and YYDKDF (reference sequence). The CDR3 totals 14 residues. CDR3 loop: CATSPGTDNSPLHF. CDR3 bases: TGTGCCACCAGCCCCGGGACAGATAATTCACCCCTCCACTTT.

This rearrangement joins TRBV5-6 to TRBJ2-2, with D tentatively TRBD1 (5 bases). V lost 5 bases and J 5 bases, leaving 10 bases between the germline ends. The germline gives CDR1 SGHDT, CDR2 YYEEEE. This CDR3 has 13 residues. CDR3 sequence: CASRRQGTGELFF. As DNA, the CDR3 is TGTGCCAGCAGGCGTCAGGGTACCGGGGAGCTGTTTTTT.

The chain uses TRBV27 and TRBJ2-5; D ambiguous. The germline gives CDR1 MNHEY, CDR2 SMNVEV (reference sequence). V was shortened by 2 bases and J by 1 base, with 8 bases between the two germline ends. The CDR3 has 14 residues. CDR3 in amino acids: CASSLVESQETQYF. CDR3 DNA: TGTGCCAGCAGTTTAGTGGAGAGCCAAGAGACCCAGTACTTC.

V usage is TRBV19 and J usage is TRBJ1-2; 9 nucleotides agree with TRBD1. The CDR3 is 17 residues long. Germline V lookup: CDR1 LNHDA, CDR2 SQIVND (reference sequence). Trimming cost V 5 bases and J 2 bases; bases outside gene matches: 12. CDR3 sequence: CASSSEGTGLLNYGYTF. CDR3 coding DNA: TGTGCCAGTAGTTCCGAGGGGACAGGGTTGTTAAACTATGGCTACACCTTC.